This passage covers 9 T cell receptor beta chains from one sample sequenced in a study of shared clonotypes between healthy human individuals. Method: immunoSEQ multiplex PCR; TCRdb's copy keeps in-frame clones and lacks some. The sample records a few hundred thousand clones, about 69% being singletons. The sequenced sample consisted of memory CD4+ T cells sorted from blood. Subset noted: CD45RA-negative fraction. The receptor set was obtained from a young man in good health.

The genes are TRBV5-4 and TRBJ2-5; 9 bases are shared with TRBD2. The length of the CDR3 is 16 residues. With V trimmed by 1 base and J by 5 bases, 9 bases remained unmatched. CDR1 SGHNT and CDR2 YYREEE come from the germline V gene (reference sequence). CDR3 in amino acids: CASSLLDSGSAETQYF. The DNA of the CDR3 is TGTGCCAGCAGCTTGCTTGATAGCGGGAGTGCCGAGACCCAGTACTTC.

This clone appeared once. The gene calls are TRBV5-1 and TRBJ1-3, with D possibly TRBD1 on 6 matching bases. The germline V and J ends were trimmed by 2 bases and 4 bases, with 16 bases remaining between them. Germline assignment: CDR1 SGHRS and CDR2 YFSETQ. The CDR3 sequence is 16 residues long. CDR3 nucleotides: TGCGCCAGCAGCTTAGGGGGGACCAGCACAGGAAACACCATATATTTT. Translated, it gives CASSLGGTSTGNTIYF.

In this sample, this clone turned up a few times. This chain joins TRBV5-4 and TRBJ2-3; TRBD1 might be the D (6 bases). V lost 2 bases and J 2 bases, leaving 12 bases between the germline ends. This CDR3 has 15 residues. Germline V gene data show CDR1 as SGHNT and CDR2 as YYREEE (reference sequence). The CDR3 spells CASSLPQGITDTQYF. The CDR3 nucleotides are TGTGCCAGCAGCTTACCACAGGGAATCACAGATACGCAGTATTTT.

This sequence joins TRBV6-5 and TRBJ1-1; no reliable D call. CDR3 length: 14 amino acids. Deletions cut 0 bases from V and 1 base from J, with 6 bases between. Germline CDR1 reads MNHEY; CDR2 reads SVGAGI. The CDR3 spells CASSYSGRNTEAFF. CDR3 bases: TGTGCCAGCAGTTACTCGGGCAGGAACACTGAAGCTTTCTTT.

The chain is built from TRBV11-3 and TRBJ2-2, with D tentatively TRBD2 (5 bases). Germline CDR1 reads SGHNT; CDR2 reads YENEEA. The CDR3 runs to 16 residues. Trimming removed 4 bases at V and 0 bases at J, with 12 bases between. For the CDR3, the DNA is TGTGCCAGCAGCTCGCTTACTAGTACGAACACCGGGGAGCTGTTTTTT. Translated, it gives CASSSLTSTNTGELFF.

The chain links TRBV28 to TRBJ1-2, with 10 bases identical to TRBD1. Germline CDR1 MDHEN, CDR2 SYDVKM. V trimming: 7 bases; J trimming: 6 bases; junction bases outside the gene matches: 5. The CDR3 is 13 amino acids. DNA for the CDR3: TGTGCCAGCAATCCCGGACAGGGGGATGGCTACACCTTC. The encoded protein is CASNPGQGDGYTF.

Worth noting for this clone: A much larger clonotype is one base distant, so this may be a read error. The chain joins TRBV10-1 to TRBJ1-5; D is perhaps TRBD1 (5 bases). Per the germline V gene, CDR1 is WNHNN and CDR2 is SYGVQD (reference sequence). The V gene lost 2 bases and the J gene lost 7 bases, with 6 bases spanning the gap. The CDR3 sequence is 12 residues long. As DNA, the CDR3 is TGCGCCAGCAGTGAGGGGGGACAGCCCCAGCATTTT. The encoded protein is CASSEGGQPQHF.

The chain uses TRBV29-1 and TRBJ2-5; TRBD1 matches at 9 bases. Losses at the gene ends were 4 bases for V and 2 bases for J; bases not matched to a gene: 14. The CDR3 sequence is 17 residues long. CDR1 is SQVTM, CDR2 ANQGSEA, per germline. The DNA of the CDR3 is TGCAGCGTTGGACTAAAGGACAGGGGATGGGTTCAAGAGACCCAGTACTTC. It translates to CSVGLKDRGWVQETQYF. The whole variable domain, filled in from reference TRBV29-1 and TRBJ2-5, reads SAVISQKPSRDICQRGTSLTIQCQVDSQVTMMFWYRQQPGQSLTLIATANQGSEATYESGFVIDKFPISRPNLTFSTLTVSNMSPEDSSIYLCSVGLKDRGWVQETQYFGPGTRLLVL.

The chain employs TRBV7-8 and TRBJ2-5, with D possibly being TRBD2 (6 bases). Deletions cut 5 bases from V and 9 bases from J, with 22 bases between. Germline V gene data show CDR1 as SGHVS and CDR2 as FQNEAQ. The CDR3 has 15 amino acids. CDR3 DNA: TGTGCCAGCAGCCCCGGAGGAGGGGTGACGAGACCCCAGTACTTC. Protein: CASSPGGGVTRPQYF.